This passage covers 30 T cell receptor beta chains from one sample sequenced in a study of T cells in Graves' hyperthyroidism and ophthalmopathy. Researchers amplified the TCR beta CDR3 regions from RNA transcripts. With the HTBI primer set, the TCR CDR3 went through a first round of RT-PCR. TCRdb reprocessed the multiplex PCR reads via MiXCR and lists one record per CDR3 protein. The profile shows over 700,000 distinct CDR3 sequences, around 20% of them singletons. The source material was blood. The receptors here all came from a woman aged 50 to 60 with Graves' hyperthyroidism that later progressed to Graves' ophthalmopathy.

The table lists this clonotype with many counts. The CDR3 loop is CASSQRTGDAYGYTF. The CDR3 coding sequence is TGTGCCAGCAGCCAGAGGACAGGGGATGCCTATGGCTACACCTTC. The rearrangement links TRBV3-1 to TRBJ1-2; 9 bases map to TRBD1. The CDR3 covers 15 residues. CDR1 and CDR2 from the germline V gene are LGHDT and YNNKEL (reference sequence). V lost 3 bases, J lost 4 bases, and 6 bases stayed unmatched.

The chain combines TRBV2 with TRBJ2-1, with TRBD1 as a possible D gene (5 bases). The CDR3 is 14 residues long. CDR1 and CDR2 (germline): SNHLY, FYNNEI. The V end lost 2 bases, the J end lost 8 bases, and 13 bases lay between the germline ends. In DNA form, the CDR3 reads TGTGCCAGCAGTGAAAGGCAGGGAATCTATGAGCAGTTCTTC. Amino acid sequence: CASSERQGIYEQFF.

About this clonotype: Mismatch with germline at one junction end may stem from a read error. This chain links TRBV6-2 or TRBV6-3 with TRBJ2-5; 11 bases agree with TRBD2. Per germline, CDR1 MNHEY and CDR2 SVGEGT. There are 15 residues in the CDR3. The CDR3: CASSGLAGGQGTQYF. CDR3 bases: TGTGCCAGCAGTGGGCTAGCGGGGGGACAAGGGACCCAGTACTTC.

This clonotype was observed at least ten times. This chain links TRBV27 with TRBJ1-1; 8 positions match TRBD1. Losses at the gene ends were 4 bases for V and 3 bases for J; bases not matched to a gene: 4. CDR3 length equals 14 residues. CDR1 MNHEY and CDR2 SMNVEV come from the germline V gene (reference sequence). DNA of the CDR3: TGTGCCAGCAGTTCCGGACAGGGCCACACTGAAGCTTTCTTT. Its protein product is CASSSGQGHTEAFF.

V is TRBV3-1 and J is TRBJ2-3; D might be TRBD1 (5 bases). The V gene's germline CDR1 is LGHDT and CDR2 YNNKEL (reference sequence). The CDR3 has 14 residues. The V end was cut by 10 bases, the J end by 4 bases, with 18 bases between. This CDR3 is CATSDARAPDTQYF. The CDR3 nucleotides are TGTGCCACCAGTGATGCCAGGGCCCCAGATACGCAGTATTTT.

This clonotype has at least ten counts. CDR3 loop: CASSATRTTPNTGELFF. The CDR3 DNA reads as TGTGCCAGCAGCGCAACCCGGACTACACCGAACACCGGGGAGCTGTTTTTT. V and J are TRBV7-3 and TRBJ2-2, with D possibly being TRBD2 (6 bases). This CDR3 has 17 amino acids. The ends were cut back, 5 bases at V and 0 bases at J, with 16 bases in the middle. Germline V gene sequence: CDR1 SGHTA, CDR2 FQGTGA.

Many counts were recorded for this clonotype. The V gene is TRBV11-2, the J gene TRBJ1-6; 7 nucleotides agree with TRBD1. Trimming cost V 2 bases and J 7 bases; bases outside gene matches: 5. Germline V gene lookup returns CDR1 SGHAT and CDR2 FQNNGV. The CDR3 spans 15 residues. The CDR3 sequence: CASSLLGTANSPLHF. CDR3 bases: TGTGCCAGCAGCTTACTCGGGACAGCAAATTCACCCCTCCACTTT.

The chain joins TRBV25-1 to TRBJ1-1; D is undetermined. CDR1 MGHDK and CDR2 SYGVNS come from the germline V gene. The V gene lost 3 bases and the J gene lost 1 base, with 9 bases spanning the gap. This CDR3 comprises 14 residues. DNA for the CDR3: TGTGCCAGCAGTGACAGTTGGGGGAACACTGAAGCTTTCTTT. It specifies CASSDSWGNTEAFF. The full variable domain, in which reference TRBV25-1 and TRBJ1-1 provide the parts outside the CDR3, is EADIYQTPRYLVIGTGKKITLECSQTMGHDKMYWYQQDPGMELHLIHYSYGVNSTEKGDLSSESTVSRIRTEHFPLTLESARPSHTSQYLCASSDSWGNTEAFFGQGTRLTVV.

The genes are TRBV25-1 and TRBJ2-7; TRBD2 matches 15 bases. Per germline, CDR1 MGHDK and CDR2 SYGVNS. V was clipped by 6 bases and J by 0 bases; unmatched bases: 6. This CDR3 is 17 amino acids long. CDR3 in amino acids: CASRGLAGGHLSYEQYF. The CDR3 DNA sequence: TGTGCCAGCAGGGGACTAGCGGGGGGTCACCTCTCCTACGAGCAGTACTTC.

The genes are TRBV30 and TRBJ2-7, with D perhaps assigned TRBD1 or TRBD2 (6 bases each). Trimming shortened V by 5 bases and J by 9 bases, and 20 bases separated the two germline ends. The CDR3 contains 13 residues. The germline gives CDR1 GTSNPN, CDR2 SVGIG (reference sequence). This chain's CDR3 is CAWGPGAPGGQYF. CDR3 coding DNA: TGTGCCTGGGGTCCGGGGGCCCCTGGGGGGCAGTACTTC. Drawing the rest from reference TRBV30 and TRBJ2-7, the complete variable domain is SQTIHQWPATLVQPVGSPLSLECTVEGTSNPNLYWYRQAAGRGLQLLFYSVGIGQISSEVPQNLSASRPQDRQFILSSKKLLLSDSGFYLCAWGPGAPGGQYFGPGTRLTVT.

At least ten counts were recorded for this clonotype. CDR3 protein: CASSLRDRDYNEQFF. CDR3 in DNA: TGTGCCAGCAGCCTCCGGGACAGGGACTACAATGAGCAGTTCTTC. The V and J genes are TRBV11-2 and TRBJ2-1; TRBD1 matches at 9 bases. Per the germline V gene, CDR1 is SGHAT and CDR2 is FQNNGV. This CDR3 comprises 15 residues. The trim removed 5 bases at V and 3 bases at J, leaving 5 bases unmatched.

This clonotype was seen many times. V is TRBV7-6 and J is TRBJ1-1; D is perhaps TRBD1 (5 bases). The CDR3 is made up of 12 amino acids. Trimming shortened V by 5 bases and J by 8 bases, and 12 bases separated the two germline ends. The germline V gene encodes CDR1 SGHVS and CDR2 FNYEAQ. As DNA, the CDR3 is TGTGCCAGCAGCCCGGGGACGGTCGAAGCTTTCTTT. Amino acids: CASSPGTVEAFF.

This clonotype was recorded a few times. CDR3 DNA sequence: TGTGCCAGTGGAGGGGCCTATGGCTACACCTTC. This codes for CASGGAYGYTF. The V gene is TRBV6-1, the J gene TRBJ1-2, with D possibly TRBD1 on 5 matching bases. The V gene lost 9 bases and the J gene lost 4 bases, with 9 bases spanning the gap. CDR3 size: 11 residues. Germline CDR1 MNHNS, CDR2 SASEGT.

This clonotype came up many times. The V and J genes are TRBV12-3 or TRBV12-4 and TRBJ1-1, with D possibly TRBD1 on 5 matching bases. Trimming stripped 1 base from V and 3 bases from J, with 18 bases between. CDR3 size: 17 residues. CDR3 sequence reads: CASSLVSGGVSDTEAFF. CDR3 DNA: TGTGCCAGCAGTTTAGTGAGCGGGGGAGTATCGGACACTGAAGCTTTCTTT.

This clonotype was recorded a few times. The chain joins TRBV20-1 to TRBJ1-5; a weak D match, TRBD1 (5 bases). CDR1 and CDR2 from the germline V gene are DFQATT and SNEGSKA (reference sequence). The CDR3 runs to 15 residues. Trimming removed 4 bases at V and 7 bases at J, with 20 bases between. CDR3 DNA: TGCAGTGCTATTGGGTCTCAGGGACGGGGCCAGCCCCAGCATTTT. Translation: CSAIGSQGRGQPQHF.

This clonotype appeared a few times. This chain connects TRBV12-3 or TRBV12-4 to TRBJ2-7, with D perhaps TRBD2 (5 bases). This CDR3 contains 14 residues. V lost 5 bases, J lost 4 bases, and 15 bases lay in between. CDR3 nucleotides: TGTGCCAGCAGTATTCGCCCCTGGGAGTACGAGCAGTACTTC. Amino acid sequence: CASSIRPWEYEQYF.

This clonotype was counted at least ten times. V and J are TRBV11-2 and TRBJ2-7; D could derive from TRBD1 or TRBD2 (5 bases each). The CDR3 is 16 residues long. Germline CDR1 and CDR2: SGHAT and FQNNGV. V lost 0 bases, J lost 5 bases, and 17 bases lay in between. CDR3 nucleotides: TGTGCCAGCAGCTTAGATATCGCGGCAGTGGGACACGAGCAGTACTTC. This codes for CASSLDIAAVGHEQYF.

The chain joins TRBV24-1 to TRBJ2-1; tentative D call: TRBD1 (6 bases). CDR1 and CDR2 (germline): KGHDR, SFDVKD. Trimming left V 3 bases short and J 6 bases short, with 17 bases between. This CDR3 is built from 16 residues. CDR3 amino acids: CATSDPTGLSRNEQFF. In DNA, the CDR3 is TGTGCCACCAGTGATCCTACAGGGCTATCGCGCAATGAGCAGTTCTTC.

This clonotype was found many times. This chain connects TRBV18 to TRBJ2-1; D remains unclear. The CDR3 runs to 14 residues. Germline CDR1 is KGHSH and CDR2 is LQKENI. Trimming took 8 bases from V and 5 from J, leaving 16 bases between them. The CDR3 DNA reads TGTGCCAGCCCAATGCCATCCCGGAACAATGAGCAGTTCTTC. This encodes CASPMPSRNNEQFF.

This clonotype was recorded many times. V and J are TRBV27 and TRBJ2-7; 7 bases match TRBD2. The CDR3 is 12 residues long. J was trimmed by 5 bases and V by 4 bases; bases with no gene match: 2. The germline V gene has CDR1 MNHEY and CDR2 SMNVEV (reference sequence). CDR3 DNA sequence: TGTGCCAGCAGTTGGGGGGGGAACGAGCAGTACTTC. Translation gives CASSWGGNEQYF.

This clonotype was counted at least ten times. This chain uses TRBV20-1 with TRBJ1-5, with D tentatively TRBD1 (5 bases). CDR1 is DFQATT and CDR2 is SNEGSKA in the germline V gene (reference sequence). The V gene lost 0 bases and the J gene lost 0 bases, with 15 bases spanning the gap. The CDR3 spans 17 residues. The CDR3 region has the DNA TGCAGTGCTAGAGATCCGCAGGGACGGTATAGCAATCAGCCCCAGCATTTT. Translation: CSARDPQGRYSNQPQHF.

Many counts were recorded for this clonotype. J is TRBJ1-2 and V is TRBV7-2; 9 nucleotides line up with TRBD1. The CDR3 loop spans 16 amino acids. The germline gives CDR1 SGHTA, CDR2 FQGNSA. Trimming at V came to 5 bases and at J to 3 bases, leaving 10 bases not matched to a gene. Written as DNA, the CDR3 is TGTGCCAGCAGCACCCGGACGGGACAGGGTGACTATGGCTACACCTTC. Translating it yields CASSTRTGQGDYGYTF. The variable domain in full, completed from reference TRBV7-2 and TRBJ1-2, reads GAGVSQSPSNKVTEKGKDVELRCDPISGHTALYWYRQSLGQGLEFLIYFQGNSAPDKSGLPSDRFSAERTGGSVSTLTIQRTQQEDSAVYLCASSTRTGQGDYGYTFGSGTRLTVV.

This chain joins TRBV4-2 and TRBJ2-1; D may be TRBD1 or TRBD2 (5 bases each). The CDR3 runs to 15 residues. Trimming shortened V by 0 bases and J by 8 bases, and 14 bases separated the two germline ends. Germline CDR1 is LGHNA and CDR2 is YNFKEQ. The CDR3 DNA is TGTGCCAGCAGCCAAGATCGGCTGAGGGGCGATGAGCAGTTCTTC. Residues: CASSQDRLRGDEQFF.

This clonotype came up many times. The chain joins TRBV12-3 or TRBV12-4 to TRBJ1-5, with 7 bases aligning to TRBD1. J lost 11 bases, V lost 3 bases, and 7 bases had no gene match. CDR3 size: 13 residues. Written as DNA, the CDR3 is TGTGCCAGCAGTTTCGGGACAGCCCCGGCCCAGCATTTT. Its translation: CASSFGTAPAQHF.

This clonotype showed up many times. The chain has TRBV3-1 and TRBJ1-1; D gene ambiguous. The CDR3 runs to 14 residues. Trimming left V 0 bases short and J 8 bases short, with 13 bases between. Germline values: CDR1 LGHDT, CDR2 YNNKEL (reference sequence). CDR3 nucleotides: TGTGCCAGCAGCCAAGATTACGGACCCCCAGAAGCTTTCTTT. Protein: CASSQDYGPPEAFF.

This chain connects TRBV19 to TRBJ2-3; 9 bases match TRBD2. The CDR3 is 15 amino acids. The junction had 6 bases not matched to a gene; V was cut back by 6 bases and J by 2 bases. The germline V gene has CDR1 LNHDA and CDR2 SQIVND (reference sequence). CDR3 amino acids: CASRNSGGPTDTQYF. DNA for the CDR3: TGTGCCAGTAGGAATAGCGGGGGCCCCACAGATACGCAGTATTTT.

This clonotype was recorded at least ten times. The chain uses TRBV11-2 and TRBJ1-1, with TRBD1 as a possible D gene (5 bases). Trimming removed 4 bases at V and 4 bases at J, with 13 bases between. The CDR3 has 14 amino acids. CDR1 SGHAT and CDR2 FQNNGV come from the germline V gene. CDR3 nucleotides: TGTGCCAGCAGCTGGCAACCCGGGGGCACTGAAGCTTTCTTT. This encodes CASSWQPGGTEAFF.

This clonotype has ten or more counts. This chain connects TRBV3-1 to TRBJ2-7; TRBD2 might be the D (6 bases). The CDR3 has 14 residues. Germline-derived CDR1 and CDR2 are LGHDT and YNNKEL (reference sequence). V lost 0 bases and J 4 bases, leaving 10 bases between the germline ends. The CDR3 region is CASSQDLGGYEQYF. The CDR3 DNA reads as TGTGCCAGCAGCCAAGACCTCGGAGGGTACGAGCAGTACTTC.

This clonotype was picked up many times. This chain uses TRBV2 with TRBJ2-5; 7 positions agree with TRBD1. This CDR3 is built from 16 residues. Germline lookup yields CDR1 SNHLY and CDR2 FYNNEI. Trimming cost V 4 bases and J 2 bases; bases outside gene matches: 10. The CDR3 sequence is CASSALGQLLQETQYF. The CDR3 DNA reads TGTGCCAGCAGTGCATTGGGACAGCTACTTCAAGAGACCCAGTACTTC.

This clonotype has a count of ten or more. The V call is TRBV6-1, the J call TRBJ1-1, with a weak D call TRBD1 (5 bases). The CDR3 runs 13 residues. The germline gives CDR1 MNHNS, CDR2 SASEGT. The V end was cut by 7 bases, the J end by 7 bases, with 16 bases between. DNA for the CDR3: TGTGCCAGCATCACGAGGGGCGGGATTGAAGCTTTCTTT. Translated: CASITRGGIEAFF.